This paragraph reports one T cell receptor (beta chain). Antigen specificity is unknown. This specimen belongs to a study of vaccination and CD4 T cells after COVID-19. Cultured CD4+ T-cell DNA underwent Oncomine TCR Beta short-read sequencing. TCRdb used MiXCR to reprocess the PCR reads, holding one entry per CDR3 protein. The sample comprises more than 12,000 distinct CDR3 sequences, 40% to 60% of which are singletons, and 7.5% to 9% rests with the top ten. Treatment indicated: roughly 10-day PBMC culture with coronavirus spike peptide pools or control peptides (ViraFEST assay). ViraFEST enlarged antigen-specific T cell populations with peptide pools and afterwards sequenced TCRs. Trimming removed 10 bases from V and 4 bases from J, with 17 bases in between. The CDR3 runs 14 residues. CDR1 and CDR2 (germline): LNHDA, SQIVND (reference sequence).

Input material: CD4+ T cells from blood, cultured in vitro. The TCR was taken from a human donor who had recovered from COVID-19. The chain links TRBV19 to TRBJ2-1, with D possibly called TRBD1 or TRBD2 (6 bases each). DNA of the CDR3: TGTGCCACGTCAAGGGGGGCTGGGTACAATGAGCAGTTCTTC. Encoded protein: CATSRGAGYNEQFF.